The entry below gives a single T cell receptor (beta chain) sequence along with its context. The observed sequence ends 3 residues before the CDR3 terminus, with the missing tail filled in from the germline J gene. This sample was included in a study of T cells in women clearing cervical HPV infection. Dot-blot hybridization genotyped cervical HPV amplified with MY09/MY11 PCR. Data came from immunoSEQ multiplex PCR; TCRdb stores just in-frame clones and leaves some out. The sample table includes 20,000 to 30,000 clones. This CDR3 is 15 amino acids long. Trimming took 2 bases from V and 2 from J, leaving 13 bases between them. CDR1 is SGHDN, CDR2 FVKESK, per germline.

The sequenced sample was blood buffy coat. The V gene is TRBV14, the J gene TRBJ2-7, with D possibly being TRBD1 (7 bases). The origin of this receptor is a woman between 18 and 70 years old with a cervical HPV16 infection that either progressed to CIN3+ or cleared (not recorded which). Partial CDR3 DNA: TGTGCCAGCAGCCAAATCAGGGGGGTCGCCTACGAG. It codes for CASSQIRGVAYE. The full CDR3 sequence reads CASSQIRGVAYEQYF. The complete variable domain, with remaining parts taken from reference TRBV14 and TRBJ2-7, reads EAGVTQFPSHSVIEKGQTVTLRCDPISGHDNLYWYRRVMGKEIKFLLHFVKESKQDESGMPNNRFLAERTGGTYSTLKVQPAELEDSGVYFCASSQIRGVAYEQYFGPGTRLTVT.